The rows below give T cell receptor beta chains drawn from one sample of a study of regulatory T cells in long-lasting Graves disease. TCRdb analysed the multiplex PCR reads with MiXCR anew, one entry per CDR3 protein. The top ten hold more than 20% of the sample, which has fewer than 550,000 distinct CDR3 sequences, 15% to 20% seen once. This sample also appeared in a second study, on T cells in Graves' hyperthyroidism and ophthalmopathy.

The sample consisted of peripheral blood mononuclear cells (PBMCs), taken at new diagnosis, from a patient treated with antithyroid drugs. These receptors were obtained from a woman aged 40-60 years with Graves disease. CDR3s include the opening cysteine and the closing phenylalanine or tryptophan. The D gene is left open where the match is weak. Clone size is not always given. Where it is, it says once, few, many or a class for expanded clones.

CDR3nt: TGTGCCACCAGCAGAGCCTTAGGTGGGTTAGATACGCAGTATTTT; CDR3aa: CATSRALGGLDTQYF; abundance: many; v_gene: TRBV15; j_gene: TRBJ2-3; d_gene: NA
CDR3nt: TGTGCCAGCAGCTTTAGACTAGACCCTGTGAATGAGCAGTTCTTC; CDR3aa: CASSFRLDPVNEQFF; abundance: NA; v_gene: TRBV13; j_gene: TRBJ2-1; d_gene: NA
CDR3nt: TGTGCCAGCAGTTACTGGAGGGGCGGGAATTCACCCCTCCACTTT; CDR3aa: CASSYWRGGNSPLHF; abundance: many; v_gene: TRBV6-9; j_gene: TRBJ1-6; d_gene: NA
CDR3nt: TGTGCCAGCAGCCCCCGCCCCGAGCAGTACTTC; CDR3aa: CASSPRPEQYF; abundance: NA; v_gene: TRBV7-3; j_gene: TRBJ2-7; d_gene: NA
CDR3nt: TGCGCCAGCAGCTTGATGGCTAGCGGAGTCAAAGAGACCCAGTACTTC; CDR3aa: CASSLMASGVKETQYF; abundance: few; v_gene: TRBV5-1; j_gene: TRBJ2-5; d_gene: TRBD2
CDR3nt: TGTGCCAGTAGTGACGGGACGGCCTCTGGGGCCAACGTCCTGACTTTC; CDR3aa: CASSDGTASGANVLTF; abundance: NA; v_gene: TRBV19; j_gene: TRBJ2-6; d_gene: NA
CDR3nt: TGTGCCAGCAGTGAATGGACAGGGGGCGACGCAGATACGCAGTATTTT; CDR3aa: CASSEWTGGDADTQYF; abundance: many; v_gene: TRBV2; j_gene: TRBJ2-3; d_gene: TRBD1
CDR3nt: TGTGCCAGCAACCTCGGGACAGGCCTAAAATCACCCCTCCACTTT; CDR3aa: CASNLGTGLKSPLHF; abundance: many; v_gene: TRBV7-9; j_gene: TRBJ1-6; d_gene: TRBD1
CDR3nt: TGTGCCAGCAGCTTAGACGGTAGCGGGGAGACCCAGTACTTC; CDR3aa: CASSLDGSGETQYF; abundance: NA; v_gene: TRBV7-2; j_gene: TRBJ2-5; d_gene: TRBD2
CDR3nt: TGTGCCAGCAGCCAAGATGGAGCGGGGGTCTCCTACGAGCAGTACTTC; CDR3aa: CASSQDGAGVSYEQYF; abundance: NA; v_gene: TRBV4-2; j_gene: TRBJ2-7; d_gene: TRBD2
CDR3nt: TGCAGTGCTAGTCCCGGGACTAGCCGGAGGGATACGCAGTATTTT; CDR3aa: CSASPGTSRRDTQYF; abundance: many; v_gene: TRBV20-1; j_gene: TRBJ2-3; d_gene: TRBD2